This T cell receptor (beta chain) was observed in a study of blood T cell repertoires in COVID-19. Whole-study context: The analysed material was cDNA or gDNA that came from T cells, B-cell-depleted T cells, or PBMCs.

This CDR3 has 13 residues. In germline, CDR1 is MNHEY, CDR2 SVGAGI. The germline V and J ends were trimmed by 6 bases and 8 bases, with 16 bases remaining between them. As to this clone: The same CDR3 arises from other DNA sequences in this sample as well.

This table comes from immunoSEQ multiplex PCR, and its TCRdb copy is limited to in-frame clones, with some not included. There are some 81,000 clones in the sample; 90% occur only once, and roughly 1% lies in the top ten. The sample was peripheral blood. The V gene is TRBV6-5, the J gene TRBJ1-2, with a tentative D call TRBD1 (5 bases). The receptor was derived from a woman aged 45 to 65 in a cohort sampled during active COVID-19. CDR3 coding DNA: TGTGCCAGCAGCTATGGGCAGGGAGGAGGCTACACCTTC. Translation gives CASSYGQGGGYTF.